The text below deals with one TCR beta chain. This entry is derived from a study of blood T cell repertoires in COVID-19. In the study overall: Samples of COVID-19 (acute and convalescent) were obtained from the United States, Italy and Spain.

As handled by the study authors: The authors estimated nucleated cell counts from reference gene primer amplification. Libraries were prepared by immunoSEQ multiplex PCR; TCRdb keeps only in-frame clonotypes and omits some of them. Clone size and V and J calls were adopted from that table, with D and trimming inferred from the DNA. Found here are approximately 400,000 clones, 91% of them singletons; the top ten hold about 0.86%. Clinical histories supplied by participants themselves formed the basis of cohort assignment. Those designated as exposed participants met a COVID-19 case within 2 weeks before study entry. Germline lookup yields CDR1 SGHRS and CDR2 YFSETQ. Trimming left V 2 bases short and J 5 bases short, with 10 bases between. The CDR3 has 14 amino acids.

The sample consisted of PBMCs or T cells enriched from blood (not recorded which). The clonotype originates from a middle-aged woman who had been exposed to COVID-19. The chain combines TRBV5-1 with TRBJ1-4; possible D gene TRBD1, 6 bases. The CDR3 protein is CASSLRDINEKLFF. The CDR3 region has the DNA TGCGCCAGCAGCTTACGGGACATAAATGAAAAACTGTTTTTT.